This entry is about one T cell receptor (beta chain). As yet, its antigen is unknown. A read error may be the cause here, since a much bigger clone is one base away. These data are taken from a study of regulatory T cells in long-lasting Graves disease. iRepertoire HTBI primers and Arm-PCR of CDR3 regions built TCR beta libraries. One entry per CDR3 protein results from TCRdb running MiXCR on the multiplex PCR reads. The sample records about 540,000 distinct CDR3 sequences, about 13% being singletons. Study outcomes and limitations: Exclusively peripheral blood, rather than thyroid tissue, was studied. Persistent disease exhibited a predilection for TRBV28, TRBJ1-2 and TRBJ2-5.

The CDR3 totals 13 residues. Germline trimming cut 8 bases from V and 3 bases from J; bases unmatched to any gene: 7. Time point described: newly diagnosed GD, antithyroid drugs for less than 3 months. The TCR library was made from RNA that had been extracted from PBMCs in TRIzol. Criteria from the American Thyroid Association guidelines were applied to diagnose Graves' disease. These data were likewise used in another study, on T cells in Graves' hyperthyroidism and ophthalmopathy. Per that study: Carried out on the TCR CDR3, a first-round RT-PCR used the HTBI primer set.

This specimen consisted of peripheral blood mononuclear cells (PBMCs), obtained at new diagnosis, from a patient treated with antithyroid drugs. The chain joins TRBV12-3 or TRBV12-4 to TRBJ2-7; 7 bases match TRBD1. The clonotype was recovered from a young man with Graves disease. CDR3: CASLRQGFYEQYF. DNA of the CDR3: TGTGCCAGCTTACGACAGGGCTTCTACGAGCAGTACTTC.